This entry lists 17 T cell receptor beta chains sequenced from one sample in a study of neurological immune-mediated disorders. TCRdb re-called the 5' RACE reads through MiXCR, storing one row per CDR3 protein. The table records approximately 43,000 distinct CDR3 sequences, approximately 2.4% of them present only once. Sequencing input: PBMCs. These receptors originate from a man aged 30 to 45 with multiple sclerosis.

This clonotype appeared many times. The chain has TRBV9 and TRBJ2-7; 7 nucleotides align to TRBD2. Unmatched junction bases numbered 10, after V lost 0 bases and J lost 4 bases. The CDR3 has 16 amino acids. CDR1 and CDR2 (germline): SGDLS, YYNGEE. CDR3 sequence reads: CASSVGPPASGYEQYF. DNA of the CDR3: TGTGCCAGCAGCGTAGGCCCCCCGGCTAGCGGATACGAGCAGTACTTC.

This clonotype was observed at least ten times. This chain links TRBV4-1 with TRBJ1-5, with 7 bases lining up with TRBD1. The CDR3 runs to 15 residues. With V trimmed by 4 bases and J by 3 bases, 6 bases remained unmatched. Per germline, CDR1 MGHRA and CDR2 YSYEKL. CDR3 sequence reads: CASSPRDRTNQPQHF. The CDR3 DNA is TGCGCCAGCAGCCCGCGGGACAGAACCAATCAGCCCCAGCATTTT.

This clonotype came up many times. V is TRBV12-3 or TRBV12-4 and J is TRBJ1-1, with D uncertain. CDR3 length equals 16 residues. The ends were cut back, 6 bases at V and 4 bases at J, with 21 bases in the middle. The CDR3 loop is CASRRNGQLGITEAFF. CDR3 DNA sequence: TGTGCCAGCAGGCGCAATGGCCAACTGGGGATCACTGAAGCTTTCTTT.

This clonotype was picked up many times. The gene calls are TRBV28 and TRBJ2-1; 10 bases are a match to TRBD2. The CDR3 contains 16 residues. The germline V gene encodes CDR1 MDHEN and CDR2 SYDVKM. The trim removed 5 bases at V and 4 bases at J, leaving 8 bases unmatched. CDR3 protein: CASSPPTSGTYNEQFF. The CDR3 DNA is TGTGCCAGCAGTCCACCTACTAGCGGGACTTACAATGAGCAGTTCTTC.

This clonotype turned up a few times. This chain uses TRBV7-8 with TRBJ2-3, with D perhaps matching TRBD2 (5 bases). V lost 3 bases to trimming and J lost 1 base, with 11 bases between them. The CDR3 is 15 residues long. The germline V gene encodes CDR1 SGHVS and CDR2 FQNEAQ. The CDR3 coding sequence is TGTGCCAGCAGCTTTTTAGCGTTTGGCACAGATACGCAGTATTTT. It yields the protein CASSFLAFGTDTQYF.

This sequence joins TRBV20-1 and TRBJ2-7; D may be TRBD2 (5 bases). Trimming took 3 bases from V and 3 from J, leaving 12 bases between them. This CDR3 comprises 13 residues. The V gene's germline CDR1 is DFQATT and CDR2 SNEGSKA (reference sequence). The CDR3 loop is CSASSGLNYEQYF. CDR3 bases: TGCAGTGCTAGTTCGGGGTTAAACTACGAGCAGTACTTC.

The V call is TRBV12-3 or TRBV12-4, the J call TRBJ2-7; D is perhaps TRBD2 (6 bases). The CDR3 sequence is 12 residues long. The ends were cut back, 3 bases at V and 5 bases at J, with 8 bases in the middle. Written as DNA, the CDR3 is TGTGCCAGCAGTTTCTCGGGGGACGAGCAGTACTTC. As protein: CASSFSGDEQYF.

This clonotype was detected ten times or more. The chain is built from TRBV11-2 and TRBJ1-6; D possibly corresponds to TRBD1 (6 bases). The germline gives CDR1 SGHAT, CDR2 FQNNGV. V gave up 5 bases and J gave up 7 bases, with 9 bases separating them. The CDR3 runs 13 residues. CDR3 sequence (DNA): TGTGCCAGCAGCGGGGGCTTCAATTCACCCCTCCACTTT. Its translation is CASSGGFNSPLHF.

In its sample, this clonotype was seen many times. This chain uses TRBV29-1 with TRBJ2-5; D may be TRBD1 (6 bases). V lost 4 bases, J lost 5 bases, and 14 bases lay in between. There are 13 residues in the CDR3. Germline-derived CDR1 and CDR2 are SQVTM and ANQGSEA. The CDR3 coding sequence is TGCAGCGTTGGGACAGCAGCTGGGGAGACCCAGTACTTC. Translation: CSVGTAAGETQYF.

The table lists this clonotype with many counts. V is TRBV4-3 and J is TRBJ2-1; 7 bases fit TRBD1. Trimming took 1 base from V and 1 from J; bases not matched to a gene: 1. Germline CDR1 LGHNA, CDR2 YSLEER. The CDR3 totals 15 residues. For the CDR3, the DNA is TGCGCCAGCAGCCAAGGACAGGGTTCCTACAATGAGCAGTTCTTC. It encodes CASSQGQGSYNEQFF.

Ten or more counts support this clonotype. This chain connects TRBV7-6 to TRBJ2-3, with TRBD1 identical over 11 bases. Germline CDR1 is SGHVS and CDR2 is FNYEAQ. CDR3 size: 16 residues. The trim removed 5 bases at V and 0 bases at J, leaving 4 bases unmatched. CDR3 sequence: CASSLGTGGSTDTQYF. The CDR3 nucleotides read TGTGCCAGCAGCCTTGGGACAGGGGGTAGCACAGATACGCAGTATTTT.

This clonotype has at least ten counts. The J gene is TRBJ2-2, the V gene TRBV5-4; 12 nucleotides match TRBD2. Germline V gives CDR1 SGHNT, CDR2 YYREEE (reference sequence). This CDR3 has 15 amino acids. V gave up 5 bases and J gave up 8 bases; unmatched junction bases: 7. CDR3 in DNA: TGTGCCAGCAGTCAGGGACTAGCGGGTCCAGGGGAGCTGTTTTTT. This sequence encodes CASSQGLAGPGELFF.

This clonotype was seen repeatedly, ten times or more. The chain joins TRBV18 to TRBJ2-7; no clear D. Germline CDR1 and CDR2: KGHSH and LQKENI. The V end was cut by 1 base, the J end by 3 bases, with 7 bases between. The CDR3 totals 13 residues. CDR3 in amino acids: CASSPLPDYEQYF. DNA of the CDR3: TGTGCCAGCTCACCACTCCCAGACTACGAGCAGTACTTC. The full variable domain, completed using reference TRBV18 and TRBJ2-7, is NAGVMQNPRHLVRRRGQEARLRCSPMKGHSHVYWYRQLPEEGLKFMVYLQKENIIDESGMPKERFSAEFPKEGPSILRIQQVVRGDSAAYFCASSPLPDYEQYFGPGTRLTVT.

This clonotype was seen ten or more times. This chain joins TRBV12-3 or TRBV12-4 and TRBJ2-3; D gene uncertain. This CDR3 region has 15 residues. V shed 3 bases and J shed 2 bases, with 12 bases lying between them. Written as DNA, the CDR3 is TGTGCCAGCAGTTTTTTCTTAGCTCTCACAGATACGCAGTATTTT. Amino acids: CASSFFLALTDTQYF.

This clonotype was seen at least ten times. This chain links TRBV2 with TRBJ1-2, with no clear D. CDR1 SNHLY and CDR2 FYNNEI come from the germline V gene. CDR3 length: 13 residues. V was cut by 1 base and J by 6 bases, with 9 bases left in between. The CDR3: CASSEGTGHGYTF. DNA of the CDR3: TGTGCCAGCAGTGAAGGAACCGGCCATGGCTACACCTTC.

There are many counts of this clonotype. This sequence joins TRBV20-1 and TRBJ2-7, with 11 bases identical to TRBD2. J was trimmed by 6 bases and V by 3 bases; bases with no gene match: 1. Per the germline V gene, CDR1 is DFQATT and CDR2 is SNEGSKA (reference sequence). This CDR3 is built from 12 residues. CDR3 DNA: TGCAGTGCTAGCGGGACTAGCGGCGAGCAGTACTTC. It encodes CSASGTSGEQYF.

This clonotype has ten or more counts. This chain connects TRBV3-1 to TRBJ2-5, with D maybe TRBD2 (5 bases). The CDR3 covers 13 residues. Germline V gene data show CDR1 as LGHDT and CDR2 as YNNKEL (reference sequence). The V and J ends lost 1 base and 5 bases respectively, with 8 bases between them. CDR3 protein: CASSQGASETQYF. CDR3 coding DNA: TGTGCCAGCAGCCAAGGGGCTAGCGAGACCCAGTACTTC.